This record looks at one TCR beta chain sequence and its context. Its cognate antigen has yet to be identified. Base qualities are not provided; no much larger clone lies one nucleotide away. The library relied on RT-PCR. The sequencer was a NextSeq 550. The raw public data were reprocessed by TCRdb itself: fastp quality trimming at Q25, MiXCR clonotype calling, in-frame beta chains only. Rows with one shared CDR3 protein collapse into an entry with the most common genes and DNA. This sample is represented by approximately 430,000 distinct CDR3 sequences; 16% of them were singletons. The ten largest clonotypes hold 6% to 8% of the sample. These data come from a study of patients and donors after allogeneic stem cell transplantation (dated by TCRdb to 2020 to 2022). The sequenced sample consisted of blood, either unsorted or a sorted T cell fraction (not recorded which). This clonotype originated in a human donor who was either an allogeneic HSCT recipient or a stem cell or donor lymphocyte infusion donor (not recorded which). It is not recorded whose cells these are; they may come from a transplant donor.

The CDR3 region has the sequence CASSYQGLAGADEQFF. The sequenced DNA is TGTGCCAGCAGTTACCAGGGATTAGCGGGAGCCGATGAGCAGTTCTTC. The rearranged chain carries TRBV27 and TRBJ2-1; 9 bases in the junction line up with TRBD2. From the germline V gene (reference sequence), CDR1 is MNHEY and CDR2 is SMNVEV. Trimming leaves V shorter by 4 bases and J shorter by 8 bases, with the junction holding 12 bases beyond the gene matches. The CDR3, cysteine through phenylalanine, is 16 amino acids long. The DNA shown is the 48-base CDR3, in frame from base 1.